This T cell receptor beta chain was sequenced during a study of identical twins. Whole-study findings and limits: A lower insertion count was a feature of abundant cord blood beta clonotypes, with no such feature in memory repertoires.

MiXCR was run by TCRdb on the 5' RACE reads, yielding one entry per CDR3 protein. The repertoire holds approximately 490,000 distinct CDR3 sequences, under 25% seen once, with about 0.48% in the top ten. About this clonotype: Its matching antigen is unknown.

The germline V gene encodes CDR1 LNHNV and CDR2 YYDKDF (reference sequence). V was clipped by 0 bases and J by 2 bases, with 26 bases between them. The CDR3 has 20 residues. These records were also assigned to another study, of yellow fever vaccine responses in identical twins.

Sequenced: CD4+ T cells sorted from blood. This receptor was taken from a woman under 30 in good health. The chain is built from TRBV15 and TRBJ2-7; D may be TRBD1 (6 bases). The CDR3 DNA reads as TGTGCCACCAGCAGAGATCTCTTTATACTAAACCAGGGGACAACCTACGAGCAGTACTTC. Its translation is CATSRDLFILNQGTTYEQYF.